This TCR beta chain is drawn from a study of blood T cell repertoires in COVID-19. V trimming: 0 bases; J trimming: 7 bases; junction bases outside the gene matches: 7. This CDR3 spans 16 amino acids. Germline V gene data show CDR1 as SGHTA and CDR2 as FQGTGA. This table comes from immunoSEQ multiplex PCR, and its TCRdb copy is limited to in-frame clones, with some not included. This sample has some 280,000 clones; around 90% occur once, and the top ten carry approximately 0.85%. This receptor was identified in a woman aged 35 to 49 who had recovered from COVID-19. The chain is built from TRBV7-3 and TRBJ2-1; TRBD2 agrees at 9 bases. Sequencing was done on a sample of peripheral blood. CDR3 nucleotide sequence: TGTGCCAGCAGCTTAACTGGGACTAGCCCCATTAATGAGCAGTTCTTC. Translated: CASSLTGTSPINEQFF.